A selection of T cell receptor beta chains follows, all from one sample in a study of technical replicates of blood from a handful of donors. Clones were read by immunoSEQ multiplex PCR, and TCRdb kept only the in-frame ones, dropping some. The sample lists fewer than 95,000 clones, 94% occurring once. Sequencing input: T cells isolated from PBMCs. The receptors were gathered from a human donor in good health. The conserved cysteine and the conserved F or W are not part of the CDR3 here.

TRBJ2-2,TRBV30,AWEGRLGAEGELF
TRBJ2-3,TRBV5-1,ASSLASGGSDTQY
TRBJ2-2,TRBV7-9,ASSLEPGELF
TRBJ2-5,TRBV7-9,ASSNSGLGETQY
TRBJ1-2,TRBV19,ASSIAGTGPWFGYT
TRBJ2-3,TRBV2,ASSLRGLSTDTQY
TRBJ1-2,TRBV7-9,ASSSRTEGDYGYT
TRBJ2-2,TRBV5-1,ASSSMYSPTGELF
TRBJ2-7,TRBV11-3,ASSLGQFSYEQY
TRBJ2-5,TRBV28,ASSPIRQGFETQY
TRBJ1-4,TRBV7-6,ASSRTGEREKLF
TRBJ1-5,TRBV4-1,ASSQGVGRMAQPQH